This entry concerns a single T cell receptor beta chain. Its antigen is not identified. This same CDR3 is encoded by further DNA sequences in the sample. This sample is drawn from a study of shared clonotypes between healthy human individuals. Findings and limits, study-wide: Represented diversity (both genetic and exposure-history) was limited by the small number of donors.

In replicate PCRs of sorted subsets, roughly 200 ng DNA, some 28,000 T cell genomes, was used. Original methodology: Filtering differed since immunoSEQ provided only junctions, with no quality scores. Here immunoSEQ multiplex PCR was the method, and the copy in TCRdb shows in-frame clones only, minus some. D and trimming come from the DNA, and the V and J calls and clone size come from that table. The sample consists of about 610,000 clones, around 97% of them appearing once. Germline CDR1 reads MNHEY; CDR2 reads SMNVEV (reference sequence). This CDR3 spans 13 amino acids. Trimming shortened V by 2 bases and J by 1 base, and 2 bases separated the two germline ends. CD45RA-negative memory and CD45RA+ naive subsets were split from the CD4+ cells.

The V call is TRBV27, the J call TRBJ2-2; D is ambiguous. The receptor was isolated from a woman aged 25 to 45 in good health. What was sequenced was naive CD4+ T cells sorted from blood. Subset given: CD45RA+ positively selected. The CDR3 sequence is CASSLLNTGELFF. The DNA for the CDR3 is TGTGCCAGCAGTTTACTGAACACCGGGGAGCTGTTTTTT.